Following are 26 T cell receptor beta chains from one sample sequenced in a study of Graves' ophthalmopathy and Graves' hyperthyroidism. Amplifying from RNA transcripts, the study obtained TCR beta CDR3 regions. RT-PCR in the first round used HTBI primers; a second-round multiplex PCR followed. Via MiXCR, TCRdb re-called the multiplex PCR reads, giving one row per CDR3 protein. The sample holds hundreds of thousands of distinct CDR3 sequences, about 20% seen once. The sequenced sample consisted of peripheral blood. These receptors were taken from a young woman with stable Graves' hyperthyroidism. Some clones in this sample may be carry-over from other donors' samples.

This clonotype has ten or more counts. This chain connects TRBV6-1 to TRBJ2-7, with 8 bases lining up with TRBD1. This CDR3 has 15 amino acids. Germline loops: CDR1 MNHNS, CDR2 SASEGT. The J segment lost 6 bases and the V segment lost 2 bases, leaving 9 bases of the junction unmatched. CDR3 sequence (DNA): TGTGCCAGCAGTGAAACCGGGACAGGAGGAGTCGAGCAGTACTTC. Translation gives CASSETGTGGVEQYF.

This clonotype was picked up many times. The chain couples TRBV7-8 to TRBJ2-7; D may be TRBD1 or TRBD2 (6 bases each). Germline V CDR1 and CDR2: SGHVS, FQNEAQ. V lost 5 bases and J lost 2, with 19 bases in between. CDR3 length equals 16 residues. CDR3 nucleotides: TGTGCCAGCAGCCCTACAAGGGGGGCTCCTACCTACGAGCAGTACTTC. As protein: CASSPTRGAPTYEQYF. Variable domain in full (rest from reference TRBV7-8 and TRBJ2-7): GAGVSQSPRYKVAKRGQDVALRCDPISGHVSLFWYQQALGQGPEFLTYFQNEAQLDKSGLPSDRFFAERPEGSVSTLKIQRTQQEDSAVYLCASSPTRGAPTYEQYFGPGTRLTVT.

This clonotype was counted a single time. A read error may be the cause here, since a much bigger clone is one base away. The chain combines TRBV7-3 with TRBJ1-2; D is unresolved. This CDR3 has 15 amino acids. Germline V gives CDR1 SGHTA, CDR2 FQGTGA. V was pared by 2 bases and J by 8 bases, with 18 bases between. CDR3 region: CASSLLGIQFQGYTF. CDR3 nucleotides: TGTGCCAGCAGCTTATTGGGGATACAGTTCCAAGGCTACACCTTC.

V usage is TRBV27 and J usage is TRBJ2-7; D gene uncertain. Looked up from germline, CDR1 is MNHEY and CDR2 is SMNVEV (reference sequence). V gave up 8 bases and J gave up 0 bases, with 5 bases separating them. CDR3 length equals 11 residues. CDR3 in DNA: TGTGCCAGCGACTGCTCCTACGAGCAGTACTTC. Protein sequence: CASDCSYEQYF.

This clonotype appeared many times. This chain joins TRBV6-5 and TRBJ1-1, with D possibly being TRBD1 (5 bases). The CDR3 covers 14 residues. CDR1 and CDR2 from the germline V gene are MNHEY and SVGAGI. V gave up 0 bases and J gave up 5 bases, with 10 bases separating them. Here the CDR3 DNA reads TGTGCCAGCAGTTACTCGTGGGGCGGGACTGAAGCTTTCTTT. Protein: CASSYSWGGTEAFF.

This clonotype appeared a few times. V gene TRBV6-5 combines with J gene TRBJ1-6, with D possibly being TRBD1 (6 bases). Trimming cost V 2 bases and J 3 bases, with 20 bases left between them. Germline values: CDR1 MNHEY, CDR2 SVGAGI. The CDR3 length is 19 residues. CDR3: CASSYIVSRGLLYNSPLHF. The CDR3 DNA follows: TGTGCCAGCAGTTACATCGTTTCCAGGGGATTGCTCTATAATTCACCCCTCCACTTT.

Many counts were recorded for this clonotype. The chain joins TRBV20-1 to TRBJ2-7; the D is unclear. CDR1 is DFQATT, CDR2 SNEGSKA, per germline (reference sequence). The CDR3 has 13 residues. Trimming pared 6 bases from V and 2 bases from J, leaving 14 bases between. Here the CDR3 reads CSAKSGRAYEQYF. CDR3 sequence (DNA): TGCAGTGCAAAATCTGGAAGGGCCTACGAGCAGTACTTC.

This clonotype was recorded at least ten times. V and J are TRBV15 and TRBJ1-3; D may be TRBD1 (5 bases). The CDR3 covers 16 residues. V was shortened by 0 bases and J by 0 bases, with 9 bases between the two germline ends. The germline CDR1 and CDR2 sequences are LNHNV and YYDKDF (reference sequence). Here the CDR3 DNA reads TGTGCCACCAGCAGAGAAGGGACTGTCTCTGGAAACACCATATATTTT. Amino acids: CATSREGTVSGNTIYF.

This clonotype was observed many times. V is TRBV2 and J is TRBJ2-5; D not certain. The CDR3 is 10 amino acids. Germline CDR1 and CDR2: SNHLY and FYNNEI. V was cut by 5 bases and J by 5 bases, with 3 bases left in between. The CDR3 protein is CASSKETQYF. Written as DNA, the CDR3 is TGTGCCAGCAGTAAGGAGACCCAGTACTTC. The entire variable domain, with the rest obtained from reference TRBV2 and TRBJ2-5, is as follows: EPEVTQTPSHQVTQMGQEVILRCVPISNHLYFYWYRQILGQKVEFLVSFYNNEISEKSEIFDDQFSVERPDGSNFTLKIRSTKLEDSAMYFCASSKETQYFGPGTRLLVL.

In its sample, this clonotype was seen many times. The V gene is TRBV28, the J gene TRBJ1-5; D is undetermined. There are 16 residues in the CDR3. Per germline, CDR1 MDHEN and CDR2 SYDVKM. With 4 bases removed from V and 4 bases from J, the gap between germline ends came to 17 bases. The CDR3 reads CASSSSWRAENQPQHF. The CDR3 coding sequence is TGTGCCAGCAGTTCATCTTGGCGGGCGGAAAATCAGCCCCAGCATTTT.

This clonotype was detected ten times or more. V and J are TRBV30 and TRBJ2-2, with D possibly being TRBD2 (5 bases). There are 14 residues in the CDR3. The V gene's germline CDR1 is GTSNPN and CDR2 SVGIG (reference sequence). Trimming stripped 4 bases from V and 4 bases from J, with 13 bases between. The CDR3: CAWKNLAFTGELFF. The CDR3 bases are TGTGCCTGGAAGAATCTAGCATTCACCGGGGAGCTGTTTTTT. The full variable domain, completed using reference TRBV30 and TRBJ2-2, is SQTIHQWPATLVQPVGSPLSLECTVEGTSNPNLYWYRQAAGRGLQLLFYSVGIGQISSEVPQNLSASRPQDRQFILSSKKLLLSDSGFYLCAWKNLAFTGELFFGEGSRLTVL.

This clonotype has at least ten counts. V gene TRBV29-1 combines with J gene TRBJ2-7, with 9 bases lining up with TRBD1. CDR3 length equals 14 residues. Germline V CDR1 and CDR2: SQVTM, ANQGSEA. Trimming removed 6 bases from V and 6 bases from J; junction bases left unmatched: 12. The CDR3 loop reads CSVDGQGREGEQYF. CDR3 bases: TGCAGCGTAGACGGACAGGGGCGCGAGGGCGAGCAGTACTTC.

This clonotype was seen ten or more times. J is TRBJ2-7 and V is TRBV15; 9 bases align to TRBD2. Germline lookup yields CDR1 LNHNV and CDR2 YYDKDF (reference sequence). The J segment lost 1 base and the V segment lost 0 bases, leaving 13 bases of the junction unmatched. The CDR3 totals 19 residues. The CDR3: CATSRDLASGIGVSYEQYF. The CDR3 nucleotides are TGTGCCACCAGCAGAGATCTGGCTAGCGGGATAGGGGTTTCCTACGAGCAGTACTTC.

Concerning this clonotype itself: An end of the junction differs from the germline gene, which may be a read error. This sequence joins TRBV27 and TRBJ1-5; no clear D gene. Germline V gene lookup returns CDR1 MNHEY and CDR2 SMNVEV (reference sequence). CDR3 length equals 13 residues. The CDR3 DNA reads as TGTGCCAGCAGTTTCGTGGGAAATCAGCCCCAGCGTTTT. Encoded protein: CASSFVGNQPQRF.

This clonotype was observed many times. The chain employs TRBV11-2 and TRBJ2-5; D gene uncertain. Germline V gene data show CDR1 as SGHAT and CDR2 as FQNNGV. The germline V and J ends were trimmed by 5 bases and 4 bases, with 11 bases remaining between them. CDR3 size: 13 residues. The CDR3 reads CASSAWLGETQYF. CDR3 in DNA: TGTGCCAGCAGCGCCTGGCTAGGAGAGACCCAGTACTTC.

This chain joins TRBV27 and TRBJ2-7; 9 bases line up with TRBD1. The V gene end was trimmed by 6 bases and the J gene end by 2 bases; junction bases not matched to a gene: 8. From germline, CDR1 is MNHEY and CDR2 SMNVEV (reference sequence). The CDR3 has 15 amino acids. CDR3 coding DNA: TGTGCCAGCAGCCCGAGACAGGGGGTAGCCTACGAGCAGTACTTC. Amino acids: CASSPRQGVAYEQYF.

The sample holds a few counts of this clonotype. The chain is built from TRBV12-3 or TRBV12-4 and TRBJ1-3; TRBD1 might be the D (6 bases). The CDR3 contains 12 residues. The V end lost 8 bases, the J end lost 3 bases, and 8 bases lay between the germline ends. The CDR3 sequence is CASGGNGNTIYF. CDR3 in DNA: TGTGCCAGCGGGGGCAATGGAAACACCATATATTTT.

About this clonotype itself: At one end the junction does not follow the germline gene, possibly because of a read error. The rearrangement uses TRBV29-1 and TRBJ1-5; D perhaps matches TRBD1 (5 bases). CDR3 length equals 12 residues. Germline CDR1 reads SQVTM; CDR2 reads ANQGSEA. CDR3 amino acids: CSVAGSNEPQHF. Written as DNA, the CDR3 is TGCAGCGTTGCAGGGAGCAATGAGCCCCAGCATTTT.

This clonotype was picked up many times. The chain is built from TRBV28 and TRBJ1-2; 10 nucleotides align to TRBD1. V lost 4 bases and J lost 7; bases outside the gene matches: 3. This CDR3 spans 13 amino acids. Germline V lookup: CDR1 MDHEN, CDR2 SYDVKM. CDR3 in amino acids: CASSSGQGLGYTF. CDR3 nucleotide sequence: TGTGCCAGCAGTTCGGGACAGGGGCTTGGCTACACCTTC.

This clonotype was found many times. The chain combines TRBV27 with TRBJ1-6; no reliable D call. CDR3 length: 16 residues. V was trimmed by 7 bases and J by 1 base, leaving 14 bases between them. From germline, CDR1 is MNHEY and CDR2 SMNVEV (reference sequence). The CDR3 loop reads CASTVGPWSYNSPLHF. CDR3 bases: TGTGCCAGCACAGTTGGGCCCTGGTCCTATAATTCACCCCTCCACTTT.

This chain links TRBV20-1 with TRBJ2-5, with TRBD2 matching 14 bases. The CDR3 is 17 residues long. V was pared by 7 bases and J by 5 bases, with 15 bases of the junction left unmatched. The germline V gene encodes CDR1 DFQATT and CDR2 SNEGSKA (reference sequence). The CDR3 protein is CSVTDTGTSGGRETQYF. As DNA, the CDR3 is TGCAGTGTTACTGACACCGGGACTAGCGGGGGAAGGGAGACCCAGTACTTC.

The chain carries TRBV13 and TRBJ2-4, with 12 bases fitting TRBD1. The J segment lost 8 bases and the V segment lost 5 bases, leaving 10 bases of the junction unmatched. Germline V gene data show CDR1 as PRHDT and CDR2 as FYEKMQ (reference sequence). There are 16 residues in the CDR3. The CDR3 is CASSISRDRGHYIQYF. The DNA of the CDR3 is TGTGCCAGCAGCATCTCCCGGGACAGGGGGCATTACATTCAGTACTTC. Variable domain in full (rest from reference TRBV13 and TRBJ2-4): AAGVIQSPRHLIKEKRETATLKCYPIPRHDTVYWYQQGPGQDPQFLISFYEKMQSDKGSIPDRFSAQQFSDYHSELNMSSLELGDSALYFCASSISRDRGHYIQYFGAGTRLSVL.

The CDR3 loop reads CAIKRDYGYTF. CDR3 coding DNA: TGTGCCATCAAACGGGACTATGGCTACACCTTC. The chain combines TRBV10-3 with TRBJ1-2; no clear D. Between the trimmed V and J ends, which lost 7 bases and 3 bases, there was a span of 6 bases. Germline CDR1 reads ENHRY; CDR2 reads SYGVKD. The CDR3 is 11 residues long.

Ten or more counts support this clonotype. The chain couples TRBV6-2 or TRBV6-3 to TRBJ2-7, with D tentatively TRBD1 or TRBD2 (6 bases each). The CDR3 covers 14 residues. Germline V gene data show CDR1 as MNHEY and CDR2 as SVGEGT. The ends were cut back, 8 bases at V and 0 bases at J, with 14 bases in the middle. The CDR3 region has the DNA TGTGCCAGCTGGGGGCGGGAACACTCCTACGAGCAGTACTTC. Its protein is CASWGREHSYEQYF.

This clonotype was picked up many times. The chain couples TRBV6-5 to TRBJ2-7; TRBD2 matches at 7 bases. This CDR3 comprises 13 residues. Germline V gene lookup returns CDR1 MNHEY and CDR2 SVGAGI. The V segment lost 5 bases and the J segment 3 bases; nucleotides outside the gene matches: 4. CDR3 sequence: CASSHLADYEQYF. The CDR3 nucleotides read TGTGCCAGCAGTCACCTAGCGGACTACGAGCAGTACTTC.

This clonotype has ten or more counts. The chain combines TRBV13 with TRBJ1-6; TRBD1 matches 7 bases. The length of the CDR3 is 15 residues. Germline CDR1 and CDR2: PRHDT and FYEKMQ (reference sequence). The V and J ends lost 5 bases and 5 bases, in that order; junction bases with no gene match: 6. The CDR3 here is CASSHGTAHNSPLHF. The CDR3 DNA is TGTGCCAGCAGCCACGGGACAGCCCATAATTCACCCCTCCACTTT.